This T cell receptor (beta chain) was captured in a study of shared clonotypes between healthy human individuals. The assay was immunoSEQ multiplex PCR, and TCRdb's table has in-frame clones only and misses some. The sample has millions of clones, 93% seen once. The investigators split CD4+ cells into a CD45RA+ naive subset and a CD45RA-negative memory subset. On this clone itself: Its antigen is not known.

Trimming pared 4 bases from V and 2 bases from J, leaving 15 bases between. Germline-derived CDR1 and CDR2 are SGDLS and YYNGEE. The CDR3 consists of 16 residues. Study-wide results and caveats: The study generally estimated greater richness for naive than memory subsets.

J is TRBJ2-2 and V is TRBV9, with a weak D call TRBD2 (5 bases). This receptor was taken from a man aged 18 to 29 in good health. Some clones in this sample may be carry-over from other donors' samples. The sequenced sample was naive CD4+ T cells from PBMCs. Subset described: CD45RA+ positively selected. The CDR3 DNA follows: TGTGCCAGCAGCATCCAAGCGGAACGAAACACCGGGGAGCTGTTTTTT. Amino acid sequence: CASSIQAERNTGELFF. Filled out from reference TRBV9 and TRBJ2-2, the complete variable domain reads DSGVTQTPKHLITATGQRVTLRCSPRSGDLSVYWYQQSLDQGLQFLIQYYNGEERAKGNILERFSAQQFPDLHSELNLSSLELGDSALYFCASSIQAERNTGELFFGEGSRLTVL.